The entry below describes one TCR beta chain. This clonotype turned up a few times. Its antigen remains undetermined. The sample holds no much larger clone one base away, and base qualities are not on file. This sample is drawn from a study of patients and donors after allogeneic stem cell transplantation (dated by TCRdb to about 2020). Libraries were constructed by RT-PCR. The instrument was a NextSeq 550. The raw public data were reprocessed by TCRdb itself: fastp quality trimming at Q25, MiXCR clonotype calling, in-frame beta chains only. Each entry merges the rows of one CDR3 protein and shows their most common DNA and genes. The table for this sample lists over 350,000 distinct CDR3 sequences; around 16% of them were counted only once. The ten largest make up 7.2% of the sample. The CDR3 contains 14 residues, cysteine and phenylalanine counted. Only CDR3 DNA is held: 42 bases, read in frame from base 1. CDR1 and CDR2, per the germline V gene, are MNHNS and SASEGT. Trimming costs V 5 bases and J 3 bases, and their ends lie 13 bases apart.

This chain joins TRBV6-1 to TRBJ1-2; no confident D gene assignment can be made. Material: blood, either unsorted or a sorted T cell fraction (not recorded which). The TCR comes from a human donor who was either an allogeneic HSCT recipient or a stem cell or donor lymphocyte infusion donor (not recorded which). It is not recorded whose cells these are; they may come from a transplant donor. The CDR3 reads CASSPGWGYYGYTF. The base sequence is TGTGCCAGCAGTCCTGGATGGGGTTACTATGGCTACACCTTC.